This T cell receptor beta chain was sequenced during a study of blood T cell repertoires in COVID-19. Across the whole study: The cDNA or gDNA used as material had been derived from T cells, B-cell-depleted T cells, or PBMCs.

The CDR3 covers 15 residues. V lost 0 bases and J lost 1, with 10 bases in between. CDR1 and CDR2 (germline): SGHDT, YYEEEE. In the authors' workflow: Amplifying reference gene primers gave estimates of nucleated cell counts. Clones were sequenced by immunoSEQ multiplex PCR, and TCRdb holds only the in-frame ones, with some missing. D and trimming come from the DNA, and the V and J calls and clone size come from that table. Counted here are around 250,000 clones, around 80% occurring once; the ten biggest clones make up around 7.9%. Sequencing input: peripheral blood. The chain is built from TRBV5-6 and TRBJ1-1; D gene uncertain. The sequence was obtained from a man aged 35-49 years with active or convalescent COVID-19. The CDR3 sequence: CASSLAAGANTEAFF. CDR3 coding DNA: TGTGCCAGCAGCTTGGCGGCGGGAGCGAACACTGAAGCTTTCTTT.